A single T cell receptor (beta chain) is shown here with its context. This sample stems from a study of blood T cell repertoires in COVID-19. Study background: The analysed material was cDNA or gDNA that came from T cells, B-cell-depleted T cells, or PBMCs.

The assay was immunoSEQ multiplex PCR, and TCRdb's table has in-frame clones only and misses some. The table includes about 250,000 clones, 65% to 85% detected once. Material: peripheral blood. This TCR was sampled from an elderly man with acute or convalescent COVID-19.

CDR3 residues: CASSPTGPGNTIYF. As DNA, the CDR3 is TGTGCCAGCAGCCCGACAGGACCTGGAAACACCATATATTTT. V gene TRBV3-1 (or the pseudogene TRBV3-2) combines with J gene TRBJ1-3, with D possibly matching TRBD1 (6 bases). Germline assignment: CDR1 LGHDT and CDR2 YNNKEL (reference sequence). The CDR3 sequence is 14 residues long. Trimming pared 4 bases from V and 2 bases from J, leaving 9 bases between.